This passage covers 23 T cell receptor beta chains from one sample sequenced in a study of Tregs in tolerant kidney transplant recipients. Clones were sequenced by immunoSEQ multiplex PCR, and TCRdb holds only the in-frame ones, with some missing. The sample records some 65,000 clones, around 84% being singletons. Source material: CD4+ T cells from blood. These receptors were obtained from a human donor in good health.

The chain combines TRBV7-2 with TRBJ2-5; tentatively, D is TRBD1 or TRBD2 (6 bases each). The CDR3 loop spans 14 amino acids. Germline values: CDR1 SGHTA, CDR2 FQGNSA. V gave up 5 bases and J gave up 2 bases, with 12 bases separating them. DNA of the CDR3: TGTGCCAGCAGCCCTACGGGGGCTCAAGAGACCCAGTACTTC. This gives the protein CASSPTGAQETQYF.

The rearrangement uses TRBV6-5 and TRBJ2-5, with a possible D match to TRBD2 (5 bases). Trimming left V 4 bases short and J 5 bases short, with 8 bases between. The CDR3 runs to 12 residues. Germline CDR1 MNHEY, CDR2 SVGAGI. The CDR3 nucleotides read TGTGCCAGCAGTTTGGACTCGGAGACCCAGTACTTC. It encodes CASSLDSETQYF.

The chain joins TRBV2 to TRBJ1-2, with unresolved D. The germline V and J ends were trimmed by 3 bases and 8 bases, with 19 bases remaining between them. The CDR3 spans 15 residues. CDR1 and CDR2 (germline): SNHLY, FYNNEI. Written as DNA, the CDR3 is TGTGCCAGCAGTGATACGACCTCAGCCTCGCAGGGCTACACCTTC. It specifies CASSDTTSASQGYTF.

The chain carries TRBV6-6 and TRBJ1-3; D is unclear. The V gene's germline CDR1 is MNHNY and CDR2 SVGAGI (reference sequence). This CDR3 contains 15 residues. V dropped 2 bases and J dropped 0 bases, with 8 bases sitting between them. The CDR3 reads CASSYGGNSGNTIYF. CDR3 nucleotides: TGTGCCAGCAGTTACGGTGGGAACTCTGGAAACACCATATATTTT.

This clone was counted a single time. The rearrangement joins TRBV12-5 to TRBJ1-6; 11 bases line up with TRBD1. CDR3 size: 14 residues. With 5 bases clipped from V and 9 bases from J, the junction kept 3 bases outside the gene matches. Looked up from germline, CDR1 is LGHNT and CDR2 is FRNRAP. The CDR3 spells CASGPGQGGSPLHF. DNA for the CDR3: TGTGCTAGTGGTCCGGGACAGGGGGGTTCACCCCTCCACTTT. The variable domain in full, with the rest retrieved from reference TRBV12-5 and TRBJ1-6, is DARVTQTPRHKVTEMGQEVTMRCQPILGHNTVFWYRQTMMQGLELLAYFRNRAPLDDSGMPKDRFSAEMPDATLATLKIQPSEPRDSAVYFCASGPGQGGSPLHFGNGTRLTVT.

The chain employs TRBV9 and TRBJ1-3; the match to TRBD1 covers 9 bases. The CDR3 runs to 15 residues. Germline CDR1 is SGDLS and CDR2 is YYNGEE. The V segment lost 3 bases and the J segment 2 bases; nucleotides outside the gene matches: 3. The CDR3 coding sequence is TGTGCCAGCAGCGCACAGGGGGCGACTGGAAACACCATATATTTT. Translation gives CASSAQGATGNTIYF.

This clone was observed a single time. V gene TRBV30 combines with J gene TRBJ1-6; unclear D gene. The CDR3 spans 10 residues. V lost 3 bases to trimming and J lost 14 bases, with 8 bases between them. Germline lookup yields CDR1 GTSNPN and CDR2 SVGIG (reference sequence). The CDR3 bases are TGTGCCTGGAGGGGGTCGGCCCTCCACTTT. Amino acid sequence: CAWRGSALHF.

The rearrangement joins TRBV27 to TRBJ1-1, with no clear D. Trimming took 5 bases from V and 4 from J, leaving 20 bases between them. CDR1 is MNHEY and CDR2 is SMNVEV in the germline V gene (reference sequence). The CDR3 is made up of 16 amino acids. The CDR3 sequence is CASSLREIGYGTEAFF. The CDR3 nucleotides are TGTGCCAGCAGTCTTCGGGAGATTGGTTATGGCACTGAAGCTTTCTTT.

This rearrangement joins TRBV18 to TRBJ1-2, with D uncertain. Trimming left V 2 bases short and J 14 bases short, with 15 bases between. CDR3 length equals 12 residues. From germline, CDR1 is KGHSH and CDR2 LQKENI. The CDR3 bases are TGTGCCAGCTCACCAGGCCCAATGGGTTTAACCTTC. Residues: CASSPGPMGLTF.

Here the CDR3 reads CASREDISFFGQYF. CDR3 in DNA: TGTGCCAGCCGGGAAGACATTTCTTTTTTTGGGCAGTACTTC. This sequence joins TRBV18 and TRBJ2-7, with D possibly matching TRBD2 (5 bases). The V gene lost 8 bases and the J gene lost 9 bases, with 23 bases spanning the gap. Per germline, CDR1 KGHSH and CDR2 LQKENI. The CDR3 is made up of 14 amino acids.

The CDR3 DNA follows: TGTGCCAGCAGCGTATTGGGGGGCTATGAGCAGTTCTTC. Protein product: CASSVLGGYEQFF. This chain joins TRBV9 and TRBJ2-1; D may be TRBD1 or TRBD2 (6 bases each). The V end lost 1 base, the J end lost 8 bases, and 10 bases lay between the germline ends. Germline loops: CDR1 SGDLS, CDR2 YYNGEE. The CDR3 has 13 residues.

The chain employs TRBV20-1 and TRBJ2-7; D unclear. V was clipped by 6 bases and J by 9 bases, with 15 bases between them. Germline CDR1 is DFQATT and CDR2 is SNEGSKA (reference sequence). The CDR3 totals 11 residues. This CDR3 reads CSAALKGGQYF. In DNA, the CDR3 is TGCAGTGCCGCCCTTAAGGGTGGGCAGTACTTC.

The rearrangement uses TRBV7-2 and TRBJ2-6; D is unclear. V dropped 5 bases and J dropped 0 bases, with 8 bases sitting between them. This CDR3 has 15 residues. Germline V gene data show CDR1 as SGHTA and CDR2 as FQGNSA. Here the CDR3 DNA reads TGTGCCAGCAGCCCAGACCCCTCTGGGGCCAACGTCCTGACTTTC. Translation gives CASSPDPSGANVLTF.

The chain recombines TRBV4-2 with TRBJ2-4; D is possibly TRBD2 (6 bases). The CDR3 is 14 amino acids. Between the trimmed V and J ends, which lost 0 bases and 9 bases, there was a span of 12 bases. Germline V gives CDR1 LGHNA, CDR2 YNFKEQ. The CDR3 loop is CASSQDQRDSIQYF. In DNA, the CDR3 is TGTGCCAGCAGCCAAGACCAACGGGACTCCATTCAGTACTTC.

This chain connects TRBV10-3 to TRBJ1-1, with no clear D. V lost 8 bases to trimming and J lost 2 bases, with 15 bases between them. CDR1 and CDR2 (germline): ENHRY, SYGVKD. This CDR3 region has 14 residues. In DNA, the CDR3 is TGTGCCATCCGGGTCCTCAGCTTAAACACTGAAGCTTTCTTT. This gives the protein CAIRVLSLNTEAFF.

The chain recombines TRBV7-2 with TRBJ2-1, with 16 bases aligning to TRBD2. Losses at the gene ends were 1 base for V and 14 bases for J; bases not matched to a gene: 5. Per germline, CDR1 SGHTA and CDR2 FQGNSA. The CDR3 contains 15 residues. CDR3 sequence: CASSLEGLAGGEKFF. The CDR3 bases are TGTGCCAGCAGCTTAGAGGGACTAGCGGGAGGGGAAAAGTTCTTC.

This clone is labeled as medium-sized. Other DNA sequences in this sample translate to the same CDR3. This rearrangement joins TRBV19 to TRBJ1-1; D remains ambiguous. The CDR3 consists of 13 residues. CDR1 LNHDA and CDR2 SQIVND come from the germline V gene (reference sequence). With 3 bases removed from V and 2 bases from J, the gap between germline ends came to 7 bases. The CDR3 spells CASSITANTEAFF. The CDR3 DNA sequence: TGTGCCAGTAGTATCACGGCCAACACTGAAGCTTTCTTT.

The J gene is TRBJ1-1, the V gene TRBV15; D is uncertain. CDR3 length: 13 amino acids. Trimming removed 0 bases from V and 6 bases from J, with 8 bases in between. Germline V gene lookup returns CDR1 LNHNV and CDR2 YYDKDF (reference sequence). CDR3 coding DNA: TGTGCCACCAGCAGAGATCTCCACTCTGAAGCTTTCTTT. Its protein product is CATSRDLHSEAFF.

The chain couples TRBV29-1 to TRBJ1-1, with D possibly being TRBD1 (5 bases). CDR1 is SQVTM and CDR2 is ANQGSEA in the germline V gene. This CDR3 has 15 residues. V was cut by 7 bases and J by 3 bases, with 21 bases left in between. CDR3: CSGLPRGLVDTEAFF. CDR3 nucleotide sequence: TGCAGCGGATTACCGAGGGGCCTAGTGGACACTGAAGCTTTCTTT.

This rearrangement joins TRBV5-6 to TRBJ2-1; 16 bases line up with TRBD2. CDR3 length: 18 amino acids. V shed 4 bases, J shed 4 bases, and the junction held 8 bases outside the gene matches. CDR1 SGHDT and CDR2 YYEEEE come from the germline V gene. The CDR3 DNA reads as TGTGCCAGCAGCCCGGGACTAGCGGGAGGGCCGTCGTACAATGAGCAGTTCTTC. Protein product: CASSPGLAGGPSYNEQFF.

The chain links TRBV4-1 to TRBJ2-1; the D is unclear. The CDR3 covers 13 residues. Germline V CDR1 and CDR2: MGHRA, YSYEKL. The V end was cut by 1 base, the J end by 9 bases, with 10 bases between. Here the CDR3 reads CASSQGRVSEQFF. The CDR3 DNA follows: TGCGCCAGCAGCCAAGGTCGAGTCAGTGAGCAGTTCTTC.

The rearrangement links TRBV30 to TRBJ1-3, with a possible D match to TRBD1 (5 bases). The ends were cut back, 8 bases at V and 4 bases at J, with 12 bases in the middle. This CDR3 has 12 amino acids. The germline CDR1 and CDR2 sequences are GTSNPN and SVGIG (reference sequence). In DNA, the CDR3 is TGTGCCCTAGGGGTAGGAGGAAACACCATATATTTT. It yields the protein CALGVGGNTIYF.

The DNA for the CDR3 is TGTGCCAGCAGCTCTAACAGGCTCCGGGGGGATGGCAATCAGCCCCAGCATTTT. Translating it yields CASSSNRLRGDGNQPQHF. This sequence joins TRBV5-5 and TRBJ1-5, with TRBD1 as a possible D gene (5 bases). Per the germline V gene, CDR1 is SGHKS and CDR2 is YYEKEE (reference sequence). Trimming cost V 3 bases and J 2 bases, with 21 bases left between them. This CDR3 has 18 residues.